The next 25 T cell receptor beta chains were all read from a single sample in a study of regulatory T cells in long-lasting Graves disease. Relying on iRepertoire HTBI primers and Arm-PCR of CDR3 regions, the team built TCR beta libraries. TCRdb recomputed calls from the multiplex PCR reads with MiXCR, one row per CDR3 protein. Of about 460,000 distinct CDR3 sequences listed, approximately 22% were seen once; the top ten hold approximately 14%. Time point specified: persistent/refractory GD, antithyroid drugs over 5 years with positive TRAb. Scientists built the TCR library using RNA that was extracted from PBMCs. Material: peripheral blood mononuclear cells (PBMCs), obtained when the disease was refractory, from a patient treated with antithyroid drugs. Receptors were obtained from a female donor with Graves disease.

Regarding this clonotype: A much larger clone differs from this one at a single base, so this may be a read error. The CDR3 ends on some other residue instead of the conserved phenylalanine or tryptophan, so this is likely a read error. V gene TRBV12-3 or TRBV12-4 combines with J gene TRBJ1-2, with unresolved D. Trimming cost V 6 bases and J 5 bases, with 7 bases left between them. The CDR3 is 11 residues long. The CDR3 DNA reads TGTGCCAGCAGGCTATTTTATGGCTACACCGTC. As protein: CASRLFYGYTV.

This clonotype was counted at least ten times. The V call is TRBV5-5, the J call TRBJ2-7; D not resolved. Germline V CDR1 and CDR2: SGHKS, YYEKEE (reference sequence). The CDR3 is 12 amino acids. Trimming cost V 0 bases and J 5 bases, with 6 bases left between them. CDR3 region: CASSLGIHEQYF. CDR3 nucleotides: TGTGCCAGCAGCTTGGGAATCCACGAGCAGTACTTC.

For this clonotype: This may come from a read error, since a much larger clone is one base off. The CDR3 reads CASSFGGAEQYF. DNA of the CDR3: TGTGCCAGCAGTTTTGGGGGAGCCGAGCAGTACTTC. This rearrangement joins TRBV12-3 or TRBV12-4 to TRBJ2-7; D tentatively fits TRBD1 or TRBD2 (5 bases each). Between the trimmed V and J ends, which lost 3 bases and 6 bases, there was a span of 9 bases. The CDR3 runs to 12 residues.

At least ten counts were recorded for this clonotype. The V call is TRBV9, the J call TRBJ2-5, with a tentative D call TRBD1 (5 bases). Trimming took off 0 bases at V and 2 bases at J, with 14 bases between the two ends. The germline gives CDR1 SGDLS, CDR2 YYNGEE. CDR3 size: 16 residues. The CDR3 loop reads CASSVVERAGQETQYF. The CDR3 coding sequence is TGTGCCAGCAGCGTAGTCGAAAGGGCAGGGCAAGAGACCCAGTACTTC.

This clonotype was detected only a few times. J is TRBJ1-1 and V is TRBV28, with a tentative D call TRBD1 (5 bases). CDR1 and CDR2 from the germline V gene are MDHEN and SYDVKM. Trimming took off 6 bases at V and 0 bases at J, with 14 bases between the two ends. CDR3 length: 15 residues. The CDR3 DNA is TGTGCCAGCAGGGGGCAGGGAGCCTTGAACACTGAAGCTTTCTTT. This gives the protein CASRGQGALNTEAFF.

A word on this clonotype: One base away lies a much larger clone, so this may be a sequencing read error. The chain uses TRBV12-3 or TRBV12-4 and TRBJ1-3, with 7 bases aligning to TRBD1. The CDR3 spans 17 residues. CDR3 DNA: TGTGCCAGCAGCCGGGACAGCTGGGCCCTCTCTGGAAACACCATGTATTTT. Encoded protein: CASSRDSWALSGNTMYF.

This clonotype was detected many times. The chain couples TRBV6-2 or TRBV6-3 to TRBJ1-1; D remains unclear. This CDR3 is built from 17 residues. Trimming removed 6 bases from V and 1 base from J, with 21 bases in between. Germline CDR1 reads MNHEY; CDR2 reads SVGEGT. The CDR3 DNA reads as TGTGCCAGCAGCCCTTCGGCCCCGCAAATGAGGAACACTGAAGCTTTCTTT. It specifies CASSPSAPQMRNTEAFF.

The V and J genes are TRBV4-1 and TRBJ1-1, with D unresolved. Per germline, CDR1 MGHRA and CDR2 YSYEKL. Trimming took off 4 bases at V and 0 bases at J, with 9 bases between the two ends. This CDR3 has 14 amino acids. This CDR3 reads CASSPRFLNTEAFF. The CDR3 nucleotides read TGCGCCAGCAGCCCCCGATTCCTGAACACTGAAGCTTTCTTT.

The rearrangement joins TRBV4-1 to TRBJ2-3; D may be TRBD1 (6 bases). Trimming took 1 base from V and 4 from J, leaving 15 bases between them. Germline loops: CDR1 MGHRA, CDR2 YSYEKL. This CDR3 region has 16 residues. In DNA form, the CDR3 reads TGCGCCAGCAGCCAAGTGGGGACAAAAAAACCAGATACGCAGTATTTT. Amino acids: CASSQVGTKKPDTQYF.

This clonotype was detected ten times or more. The CDR3 reads CATQGETQYF. The CDR3 DNA follows: TGTGCCACCCAAGGAGAGACCCAGTACTTC. The chain joins TRBV7-9 to TRBJ2-5, with D hard to call. The CDR3 is 10 amino acids. CDR1 is SEHNR and CDR2 is FQNEAQ in the germline V gene (reference sequence). The ends were cut back, 10 bases at V and 4 bases at J, with 7 bases in the middle.

The rearrangement joins TRBV20-1 to TRBJ1-1; TRBD1 agrees at 7 bases. Germline CDR1 and CDR2: DFQATT and SNEGSKA (reference sequence). V dropped 5 bases and J dropped 1; count of bases not matched to a gene: 4. The CDR3 is 13 amino acids. The CDR3 DNA reads as TGCAGTGCTCCCCGGGACAGGAACACTGAAGCTTTCTTT. It encodes CSAPRDRNTEAFF.

This clonotype was counted only a few times. The rearrangement uses TRBV7-2 and TRBJ2-7; 7 positions agree with TRBD2. V gave up 1 base and J gave up 0 bases; unmatched junction bases: 12. Germline V gene lookup returns CDR1 SGHTA and CDR2 FQGNSA. This CDR3 is built from 18 residues. CDR3 coding DNA: TGTGCCAGCAGCTTAGATAGCGGCGGGGGAACCACCTCCTACGAGCAGTACTTC. This codes for CASSLDSGGGTTSYEQYF.

There are a few counts of this clonotype. V and J are TRBV20-1 and TRBJ1-4; D is unclear. CDR3 length equals 13 residues. CDR1 is DFQATT, CDR2 SNEGSKA, per germline (reference sequence). The V end was cut by 1 base, the J end by 1 base, with 4 bases between. Here the CDR3 DNA reads TGCAGTGCTAGAGGGAGAACTAATGAAAAACTGTTTTTT. Amino acids: CSARGRTNEKLFF.

This clonotype was counted ten times or more. The V and J genes are TRBV6-5 and TRBJ1-3; D call uncertain. The germline V gene encodes CDR1 MNHEY and CDR2 SVGAGI. The V gene lost 4 bases and the J gene lost 0 bases, with 13 bases spanning the gap. This CDR3 comprises 16 residues. Written as DNA, the CDR3 is TGTGCCAGCAGTTCAAACTCCAGGAGCTCTGGAAACACCATATATTTT. Protein sequence: CASSSNSRSSGNTIYF.

The table lists this clonotype with many counts. The gene calls are TRBV28 and TRBJ2-5; 10 positions agree with TRBD1. This CDR3 has 13 residues. The germline V gene encodes CDR1 MDHEN and CDR2 SYDVKM. The V segment lost 8 bases and the J segment 4 bases; nucleotides outside the gene matches: 4. The CDR3 is CASRRQGAETQYF. CDR3 DNA sequence: TGTGCCAGCCGACGACAGGGGGCAGAGACCCAGTACTTC.

About this clonotype: It is likely a read error: a sequence one base away is far more abundant. V usage is TRBV2 and J usage is TRBJ1-1; 7 bases match TRBD1. Germline values: CDR1 SNHLY, CDR2 FYNNEI. CDR3 length: 13 residues. CDR3 loop: CASSPGQNTEASF. CDR3 nucleotide sequence: TGTGCCAGCAGTCCGGGACAGAACACTGAAGCTTCCTTT.

As concerns this clonotype: One junction end does not reproduce the germline sequence, and a read error may be involved. The gene calls are TRBV10-3 and TRBJ2-1; 10 bases agree with TRBD1. Germline values: CDR1 ENHRY, CDR2 SYGVKD. The CDR3 length is 16 residues. DNA of the CDR3: TGTGCCACCAGTAAAGCGGGACAGGGGATTTCGAATGAGCAGTTCTTC. Translated, it gives CATSKAGQGISNEQFF.

This clonotype was observed many times. This chain uses TRBV20-1 with TRBJ2-7; perhaps TRBD1 as D (7 bases). The germline V gene has CDR1 DFQATT and CDR2 SNEGSKA (reference sequence). This CDR3 contains 15 residues. Trimming cost V 3 bases and J 6 bases, with 21 bases left between them. The DNA for the CDR3 is TGCAGTGCTAGGGGTCAGGGGGGACCTCCATTCGAGCAGTACTTC. Its protein is CSARGQGGPPFEQYF.

The V gene is TRBV7-2, the J gene TRBJ1-6, with 10 nucleotides matching TRBD1. V lost 4 bases and J lost 11; bases outside the gene matches: 11. Germline V gives CDR1 SGHTA, CDR2 FQGNSA. The CDR3 contains 16 residues. CDR3 loop: CASSSGQGVYNPPLHF. CDR3 bases: TGTGCCAGCAGCTCAGGACAGGGGGTCTACAATCCACCCCTCCACTTT.

This clonotype was found many times. The rearrangement links TRBV28 to TRBJ1-3, with D unresolved. CDR3 length: 14 amino acids. CDR1 is MDHEN and CDR2 is SYDVKM in the germline V gene. V lost 5 bases and J lost 0, with 8 bases in between. The CDR3 sequence: CASSLPSSGNTIYF. The CDR3 nucleotides read TGTGCCAGCAGTCTTCCCTCCTCTGGAAACACCATATATTTT.

Notes on this clonotype: This may be a read error: a much more frequent sequence differs by one nucleotide. V and J are TRBV7-3 and TRBJ1-1, with D hard to call. V was trimmed by 4 bases and J by 4 bases, leaving 10 bases between them. The CDR3 has 13 amino acids. Germline lookup yields CDR1 SGHTA and CDR2 FQGTGA. The CDR3 reads CASSSHGSTEAFF. CDR3 coding DNA: TGTGCCAGCAGCTCACATGGCAGCACTGAAGCTTTCTTT.

This sequence joins TRBV20-1 and TRBJ2-2; possibly TRBD1 or TRBD2 for D (5 bases each). CDR1 DFQATT and CDR2 SNEGSKA come from the germline V gene (reference sequence). This CDR3 has 13 residues. Between the trimmed V and J ends, which lost 4 bases and 4 bases, there was a span of 10 bases. CDR3 DNA sequence: TGCAGTGCTAACGGTGGGGGCACCGGGGAGCTGTTTTTT. Its translation is CSANGGGTGELFF.

Only a few counts were recorded for this clonotype. The gene calls are TRBV20-1 and TRBJ1-5; 8 positions agree with TRBD1. Trimming cost V 4 bases and J 5 bases; bases outside gene matches: 10. CDR3 length: 15 amino acids. Germline CDR1 is DFQATT and CDR2 is SNEGSKA (reference sequence). In nucleotides, the CDR3 is TGCAGTGCTACCCCGCCAGGACAGGGAGATCAGCCCCAGCATTTT. It is translated as CSATPPGQGDQPQHF.

The chain recombines TRBV6-2 or TRBV6-3 with TRBJ2-7, with D hard to call. V was cut by 4 bases and J by 4 bases, with 14 bases left in between. The CDR3 loop spans 14 amino acids. The germline gives CDR1 MNHEY, CDR2 SVGEGT. CDR3 sequence reads: CASSCSIWRYEQYF. CDR3 sequence (DNA): TGTGCCAGCAGTTGCTCGATTTGGCGTTACGAGCAGTACTTC.

As concerns this clonotype: Being one base from a much bigger clone, this may be a read error. It is likely a read error, because the conserved phenylalanine at the end of the CDR3 is missing. J is TRBJ2-5 and V is TRBV6-4; 7 bases match TRBD2. The ends lost 5 bases at V and 0 bases at J; junction bases unmatched: 12. The CDR3 runs 17 residues. Germline values: CDR1 MRHNA, CDR2 SNTAGT. In DNA form, the CDR3 reads TGTGCCAGCAGTTACCGGGGGGACCGGGGATACCAAGAGACCCAGTACTAC. Residues: CASSYRGDRGYQETQYY.